Here is one T cell receptor (beta chain) with its context. In the original workflow: From reference gene primer amplification, estimates of nucleated cell counts were derived. Data came from immunoSEQ multiplex PCR; TCRdb stores just in-frame clones and leaves some out. Clone size and V and J calls were adopted from that table, with D and trimming inferred from the DNA. The sample lists under 200,000 clones, about nine tenths seen once, with 0.6% to 1% in the top ten. This record belongs to a study of blood T cell repertoires in COVID-19. Across the study: The United States, Italy and Spain were the sources of the acute and convalescent COVID-19 samples.

The sequence derives from a woman between 70 and 85 years old with acute or convalescent COVID-19. The sequencing input was peripheral blood.

The CDR3 here is CATSDGAAYEQYF. CDR3 bases: TGTGCCACCAGTGATGGGGCCGCCTACGAGCAGTACTTC. The J gene is TRBJ2-7, the V gene TRBV24-1; tentative D call: TRBD1 (5 bases). Germline V gene sequence: CDR1 KGHDR, CDR2 SFDVKD. V was trimmed by 3 bases and J by 2 bases, leaving 7 bases between them. The CDR3 has 13 residues.